This T cell receptor beta chain was identified during a study of neurological immune-mediated disorders. This clonotype appeared many times. An end of the junction does not agree with germline; a read error may underlie this. CDR3 size: 14 residues. Regarding time point: longitudinal time-point 3. Unsorted libraries were generated from 2 million PBMCs held at -80 degrees C. The cDNA was generated through 5'RACE incorporating 10-nucleotide random UMIs. Using its own MiXCR run on the 5' RACE reads, TCRdb lists one record per CDR3 protein. Of about 84,000 distinct CDR3 sequences in the sample, around 4.7% were seen once.

Material for sequencing was PBMCs. The clonotype originates from a woman aged 60-70 years with multiple sclerosis. The V and J genes are TRBV12-3 or TRBV12-4 and TRBJ1-1, with D possibly TRBD1 on 6 matching bases. The CDR3 sequence: CTSSFQGGGTEAFF. CDR3 coding DNA: TGTACCAGCAGTTTCCAAGGGGGGGGCACTGAAGCTTTCTTT.